This record covers a single TCR beta chain. Its antigen is still unknown. No much larger clone is present one base from it, and per-base qualities are unavailable. For repertoire sequencing, the TCR beta CDR3 regions were amplified from RNA transcripts. A first-round RT-PCR used HTBI primers with the Qiagen OneStep RT-PCR kit, followed by a second-round multiplex PCR, size selection and purification. Libraries were sequenced paired-end with 100 bp reads on an Illumina HiSeq2000. From the authors' description of their analysis: Reads were processed with SOAPnuke, discarding reads with adapters, uncalled bases, mean Phred below 15, or no exact constant-primer or identifier match. COPE v1.2.5 was used to merge high-quality paired reads. Clonotypes were defined as unique nucleotide sequences and were aligned to IMGT TRB V, D and J references using MiTCR v1.1. Analysis was restricted to V-J combinations with a frequency above 0.0001, which covered roughly 99% of repertoires. For each V-J combination, a TCR clonal expansion and chaos score was defined as the ratio of F50 clonal expansion to chaos observed in the TCRdist matrix. Features were reduced by Welch's t-statistics and random forest to more than 10 V-J combinations, which fed a naive Bayes classifier. The similarity between thyroid and blood repertoires was quantified using the Morisita-Horn index. TCRdb took the public reads, trimmed them with fastp at Q25, ran MiXCR for clone calling and kept in-frame beta chains. Each entry merges the rows of one CDR3 protein and shows their most common DNA and genes. The V and J calls reflect TCRdb's pipeline rather than the authors' work. Within this sample are about 600,000 distinct CDR3 sequences, with about two fifths of them counted one time only. The top ten hold about 4% of the sample.

Hyperthyroidism patients were newly diagnosed, were aged 18 to 65 years, and had a disease duration under 2 months. Patients with other autoimmune diseases, uncontrolled infections, pregnancy or lactation were excluded from the study. Clinical symptoms, serum thyroxine, TRAb, thyroid ultrasound and orbital computed tomography were used for diagnosis. Trizol reagent was used to extract the total RNA, and its quality was then checked on an Agilent 2100 Bioanalyzer. CDR1 SQVTM and CDR2 ANQGSEA were looked up in the germline V gene. V is shortened by 3 bases, J by 4 bases, and the region joining them spans 13 bases. Its CDR3 holds 13 amino acids, cysteine through phenylalanine. Just CDR3 DNA is preserved here, 39 bases in frame from base 1. These data come from a study of Graves' ophthalmopathy and Graves' hyperthyroidism (dated by TCRdb to the late 2010s). Regarding the study in general: Hyperthyroidism was defined as stable when no progression to ophthalmopathy occurred within 18 months of follow-up. To tell Graves' ophthalmopathy apart from Graves' hyperthyroidism, and to predict which patients would progress to ophthalmopathy, the study relied on TCR beta repertoire signatures. In total, 135 blood samples were TCR-sequenced: approximately 40 ophthalmopathy, about 75 hyperthyroidism and some 17 hyperthyroidism-to-ophthalmopathy patients. To explore V-J signatures that distinguish ophthalmopathy from hyperthyroidism, a discovery set of more than 90 patients was enrolled, made up of over 40 with ophthalmopathy and 57 with stable hyperthyroidism. For independent validation, a separate cohort was made up of 18 hyperthyroidism patients plus 17 patients who later progressed from hyperthyroidism to ophthalmopathy. In more than five hyperthyroidism patients, the T-cell repertoires found in thyroid tissue were compared with those found in blood. After sampling, hyperthyroidism patients received methimazole starting at 30 mg daily, and ophthalmopathy patients received high-dose intravenous methylprednisolone. General study outcomes and caveats: Sample size was not predetermined statistically, and investigators were not blinded to group allocation. The 13-signature model separated ophthalmopathy from stable hyperthyroidism with roughly 89% sensitivity and almost 84% specificity in cross-validation, and 80%/75% in the test set. Most expanded thyroid clonotypes with frequency above 0.001 were also detected in blood, suggesting blood repertoires may reflect the thyroid immune response. In validation, the model predicted ophthalmopathy progression with roughly 68% sensitivity and around 72% specificity; eleven to twelve predicted patients were CT-confirmed with GO in a median of approximately 6.5 months.

The clonotype originates from an adult man with Graves' hyperthyroidism. Sequencing was performed on peripheral blood or thyroid tissue (not recorded which). The chain is encoded by TRBV29-1 joined to TRBJ2-7, with a weak D call of TRBD1 (7 bases match). The CDR3 protein sequence reads: CSVERDSQYEQYF. In nucleotides, the sequence is TGCAGCGTTGAGCGGGACAGCCAATACGAGCAGTACTTC.